Here is one T cell receptor beta chain with its context. The antigen is undetermined. This entry belongs to a study of T cells in Graves' hyperthyroidism and ophthalmopathy. Study information: Before any treatment, at initial diagnosis, peripheral blood was collected.

The investigators amplified TCR beta CDR3 regions from RNA transcripts. The HTBI primer set drove a first-round RT-PCR of the TCR CDR3. TCRdb reanalysed the multiplex PCR reads using MiXCR and keeps one entry per CDR3 protein. The sample records hundreds of thousands of distinct CDR3 sequences, about 15% being singletons. Trimming left V 0 bases short and J 5 bases short, with 10 bases between. The germline V gene has CDR1 LGHDT and CDR2 YNNKEL (reference sequence). This CDR3 spans 14 amino acids. Absence of ophthalmopathy progression within 18 months defined stable Graves' hyperthyroidism. Overall study results and limits: Through a model of 13 V-J features, ophthalmopathy was separated from stable hyperthyroidism. Most expanded thyroid clonotypes above 0.001 also appeared in blood.

This clonotype originated in a woman aged 18-30 years with Graves' hyperthyroidism. The sample comprised blood. This chain joins TRBV3-1 and TRBJ1-1; possible D gene TRBD1, 5 bases. The CDR3 loop reads CASSQDWGWTEAFF. Written as DNA, the CDR3 is TGTGCCAGCAGCCAAGATTGGGGGTGGACTGAAGCTTTCTTT.